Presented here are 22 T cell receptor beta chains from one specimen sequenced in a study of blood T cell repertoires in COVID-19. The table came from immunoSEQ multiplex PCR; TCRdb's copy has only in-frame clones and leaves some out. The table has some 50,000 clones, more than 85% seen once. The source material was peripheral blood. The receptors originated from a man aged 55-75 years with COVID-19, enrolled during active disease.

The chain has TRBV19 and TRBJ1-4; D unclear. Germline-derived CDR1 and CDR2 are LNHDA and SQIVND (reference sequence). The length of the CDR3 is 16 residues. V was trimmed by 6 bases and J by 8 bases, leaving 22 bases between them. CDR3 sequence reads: CASSSSRGGRTEKLFF. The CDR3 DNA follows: TGTGCCAGTAGCTCCTCACGAGGAGGGCGCACAGAAAAACTGTTTTTT.

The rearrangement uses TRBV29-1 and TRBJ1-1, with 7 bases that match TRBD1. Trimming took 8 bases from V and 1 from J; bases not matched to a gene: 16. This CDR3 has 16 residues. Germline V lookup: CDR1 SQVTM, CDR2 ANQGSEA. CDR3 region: CSILGTALRGNTEAFF. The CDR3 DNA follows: TGCAGCATACTCGGGACAGCACTTCGGGGGAACACTGAAGCTTTCTTT. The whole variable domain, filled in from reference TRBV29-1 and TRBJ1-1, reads SAVISQKPSRDICQRGTSLTIQCQVDSQVTMMFWYRQQPGQSLTLIATANQGSEATYESGFVIDKFPISRPNLTFSTLTVSNMSPEDSSIYLCSILGTALRGNTEAFFGQGTRLTVV.

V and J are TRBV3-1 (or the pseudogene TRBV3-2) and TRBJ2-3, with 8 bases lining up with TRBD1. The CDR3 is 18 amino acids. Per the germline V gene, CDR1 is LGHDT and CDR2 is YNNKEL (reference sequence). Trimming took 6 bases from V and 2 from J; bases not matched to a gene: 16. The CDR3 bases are TGTGCCAGCAGTCTACAGGGGGTGCGAACCCTTCCCACAGATACGCAGTATTTT. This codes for CASSLQGVRTLPTDTQYF.

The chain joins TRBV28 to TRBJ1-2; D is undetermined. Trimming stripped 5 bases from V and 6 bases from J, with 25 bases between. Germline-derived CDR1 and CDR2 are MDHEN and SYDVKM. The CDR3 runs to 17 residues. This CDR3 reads CASSPLGDLQRYHGYTF. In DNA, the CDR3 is TGTGCCAGCAGTCCCCTCGGCGACTTACAACGCTATCATGGCTACACCTTC.

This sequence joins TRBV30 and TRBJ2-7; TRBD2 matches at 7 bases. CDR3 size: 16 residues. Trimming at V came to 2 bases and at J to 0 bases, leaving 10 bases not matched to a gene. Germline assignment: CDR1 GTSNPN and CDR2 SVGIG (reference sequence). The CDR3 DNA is TGTGCCTGGAGTCCCTCCCCGGCTAGCGGCTCCTACGAGCAGTACTTC. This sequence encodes CAWSPSPASGSYEQYF.

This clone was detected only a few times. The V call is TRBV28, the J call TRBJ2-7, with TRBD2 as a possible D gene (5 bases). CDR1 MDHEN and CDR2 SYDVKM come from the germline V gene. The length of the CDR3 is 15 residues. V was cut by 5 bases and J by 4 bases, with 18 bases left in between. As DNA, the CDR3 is TGTGCCAGCAGTCCTCCGAGGGCCTATCATTACGAGCAGTACTTC. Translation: CASSPPRAYHYEQYF. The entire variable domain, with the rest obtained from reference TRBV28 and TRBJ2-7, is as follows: DVKVTQSSRYLVKRTGEKVFLECVQDMDHENMFWYRQDPGLGLRLIYFSYDVKMKEKGDIPEGYSVSREKKERFSLILESASTNQTSMYLCASSPPRAYHYEQYFGPGTRLTVT.

The CDR3, as DNA: TGTGCCAGCGTTTACAGCCCCAATCAGCCCCAGCATTTT. Amino acids: CASVYSPNQPQHF. V and J are TRBV12-3 or TRBV12-4 and TRBJ1-5, with no clear D. The CDR3 has 13 residues. The V and J ends lost 8 bases and 3 bases respectively, with 11 bases between them.

This chain's CDR3 is CASSQDPAEGHRSTIYF. The DNA of the CDR3 is TGCGCCAGCAGCCAAGATCCCGCCGAAGGACACCGGAGCACCATATATTTT. This chain uses TRBV4-1 with TRBJ1-3, with a tentative D call TRBD1 (5 bases). This CDR3 spans 17 amino acids. V lost 0 bases and J lost 9, with 21 bases in between. Germline V gene data show CDR1 as MGHRA and CDR2 as YSYEKL.

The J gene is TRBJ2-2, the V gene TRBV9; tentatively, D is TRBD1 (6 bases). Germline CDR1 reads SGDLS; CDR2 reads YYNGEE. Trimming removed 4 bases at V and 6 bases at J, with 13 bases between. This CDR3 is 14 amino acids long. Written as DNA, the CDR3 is TGTGCCAGCAGCCCTTCCAGGGGTGCCGGGGAGCTGTTTTTT. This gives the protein CASSPSRGAGELFF.

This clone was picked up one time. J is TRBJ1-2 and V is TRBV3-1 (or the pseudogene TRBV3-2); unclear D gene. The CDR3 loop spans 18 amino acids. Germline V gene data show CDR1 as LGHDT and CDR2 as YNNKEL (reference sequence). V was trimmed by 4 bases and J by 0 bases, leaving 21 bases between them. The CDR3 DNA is TGTGCCAGCAGCCGAACATCGGCGAGCAGAGGCCCTAACTATGGCTACACCTTC. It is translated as CASSRTSASRGPNYGYTF.

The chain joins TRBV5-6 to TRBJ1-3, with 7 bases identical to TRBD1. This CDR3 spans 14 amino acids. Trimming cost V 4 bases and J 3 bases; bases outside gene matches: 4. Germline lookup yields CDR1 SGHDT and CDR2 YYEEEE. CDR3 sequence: CASSPGGFGNTIYF. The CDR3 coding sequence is TGTGCCAGCAGCCCAGGGGGTTTTGGAAACACCATATATTTT.

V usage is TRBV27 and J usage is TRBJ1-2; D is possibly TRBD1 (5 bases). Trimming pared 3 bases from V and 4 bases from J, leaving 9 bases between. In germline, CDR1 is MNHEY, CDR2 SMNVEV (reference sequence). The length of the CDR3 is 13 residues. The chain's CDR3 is CASSFGGGYGYTF. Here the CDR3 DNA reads TGTGCCAGCAGTTTCGGGGGGGGCTATGGCTACACCTTC.

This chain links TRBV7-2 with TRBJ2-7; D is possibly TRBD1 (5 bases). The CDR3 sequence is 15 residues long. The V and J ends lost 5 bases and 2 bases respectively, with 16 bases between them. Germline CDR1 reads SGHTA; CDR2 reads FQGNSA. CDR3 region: CASSPSQGMAYEQYF. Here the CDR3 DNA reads TGTGCCAGCAGCCCCTCCCAGGGTATGGCCTACGAGCAGTACTTC.

The CDR3 loop reads CASRFPSGSSNNEQFF. Written as DNA, the CDR3 is TGTGCCAGCAGGTTCCCTAGCGGGAGTTCCAACAATGAGCAGTTCTTC. V usage is TRBV2 and J usage is TRBJ2-1, with 10 bases that match TRBD2. In germline, CDR1 is SNHLY, CDR2 FYNNEI. V dropped 6 bases and J dropped 5; count of bases not matched to a gene: 10. This CDR3 region has 16 residues.

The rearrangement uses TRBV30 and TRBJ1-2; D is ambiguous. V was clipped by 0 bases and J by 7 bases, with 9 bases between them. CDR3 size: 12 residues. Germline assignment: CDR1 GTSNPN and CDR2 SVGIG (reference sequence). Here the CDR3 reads CAWSVTGSGYTF. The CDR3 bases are TGTGCCTGGAGTGTGACTGGCAGTGGCTACACCTTC.

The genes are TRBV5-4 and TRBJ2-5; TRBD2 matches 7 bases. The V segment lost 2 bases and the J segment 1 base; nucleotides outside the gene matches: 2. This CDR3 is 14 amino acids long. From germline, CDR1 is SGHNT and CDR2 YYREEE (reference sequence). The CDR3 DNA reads TGTGCCAGCAGCTTATCGGGGGGCCAAGAGACCCAGTACTTC. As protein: CASSLSGGQETQYF.

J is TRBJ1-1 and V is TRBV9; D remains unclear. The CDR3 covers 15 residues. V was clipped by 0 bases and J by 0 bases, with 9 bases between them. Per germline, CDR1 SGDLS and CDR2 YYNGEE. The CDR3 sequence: CASSVGVAMNTEAFF. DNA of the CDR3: TGTGCCAGCAGCGTAGGCGTAGCGATGAACACTGAAGCTTTCTTT.

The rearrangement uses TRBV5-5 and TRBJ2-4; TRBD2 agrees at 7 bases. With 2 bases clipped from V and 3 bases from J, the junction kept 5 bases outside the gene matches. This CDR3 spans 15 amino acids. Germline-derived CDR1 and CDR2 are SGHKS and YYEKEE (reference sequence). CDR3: CASSLIAGLKNIQYF. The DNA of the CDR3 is TGTGCCAGCAGCTTAATAGCGGGCCTCAAAAACATTCAGTACTTC.

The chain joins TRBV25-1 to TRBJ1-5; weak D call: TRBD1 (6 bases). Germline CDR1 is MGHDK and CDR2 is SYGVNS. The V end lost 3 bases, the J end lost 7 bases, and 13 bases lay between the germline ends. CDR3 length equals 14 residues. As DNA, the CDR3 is TGTGCCAGCAGTGAGACAGGTCTCTGGCAGCCCCAGCATTTT. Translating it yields CASSETGLWQPQHF.

The CDR3 is CASSSTGLSEQYF. The DNA for the CDR3 is TGTGCCAGCAGTTCGACAGGGTTGAGCGAGCAGTACTTC. This chain connects TRBV12-3 or TRBV12-4 to TRBJ2-7, with 7 bases lining up with TRBD1. CDR3 length: 13 residues. Germline trimming cut 4 bases from V and 6 bases from J; bases unmatched to any gene: 6.

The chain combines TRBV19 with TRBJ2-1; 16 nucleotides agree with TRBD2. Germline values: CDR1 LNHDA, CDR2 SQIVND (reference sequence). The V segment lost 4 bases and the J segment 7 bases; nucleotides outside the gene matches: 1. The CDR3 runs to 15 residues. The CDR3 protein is CASSKGLAGGNEQFF. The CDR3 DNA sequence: TGTGCCAGTAGTAAGGGACTAGCGGGGGGGAATGAGCAGTTCTTC.

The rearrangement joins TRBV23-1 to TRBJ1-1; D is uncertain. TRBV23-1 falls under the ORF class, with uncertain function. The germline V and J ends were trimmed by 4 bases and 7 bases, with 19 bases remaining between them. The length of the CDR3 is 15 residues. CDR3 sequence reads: CASSPRARLLGEAFF. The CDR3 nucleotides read TGCGCCAGCAGTCCCCGCGCCAGGCTCTTGGGTGAAGCTTTCTTT.